The T cell receptor beta chain under discussion was sequenced for a study of blood T cell repertoires in COVID-19. About the research overall: Samples of COVID-19 (acute and convalescent) were obtained from the United States, Italy and Spain. Sources were T cells, B-cell-depleted T cells, or PBMCs; the material itself was cDNA or gDNA.

Deletions cut 0 bases from V and 8 bases from J, with 17 bases between. Per germline, CDR1 SGDLS and CDR2 YYNGEE. This CDR3 is built from 16 residues. Per the original data handling: The authors estimated nucleated cell counts from reference gene primer amplification. Clones were sequenced by immunoSEQ multiplex PCR, and TCRdb holds only the in-frame ones, with some missing. V, J and clone size derive from that table, while D and trimming were established from the DNA sequence. Among more than 75,000 clones listed, roughly 87% were seen once. The TCR comes from a man between 50 and 59 years old with acute or convalescent COVID-19. The sequenced material came from peripheral blood. The rearrangement joins TRBV9 to TRBJ2-2; weak D call: TRBD2 (6 bases). The CDR3 DNA sequence: TGTGCCAGCAGCGTAGACGGGACTCTACAGATTGGGGAGCTGTTTTTT. This sequence encodes CASSVDGTLQIGELFF.